This is a list of T cell receptor beta chains from one sample in a study of cytomegalovirus exposure and HLA in healthy donors. Only in-frame clones appear in the TCRdb table, and some are missing; sequencing was by immunoSEQ multiplex PCR. In the table there are about 270,000 clones, more than 80% of which are singletons. Sequences were obtained from PBMCs. Receptors originate from a man aged 35 to 55 in good health and CMV-seropositive. The CDR3 runs from the conserved cysteine through the conserved F or W. D genes are given only for firm matches. Size values are once, few and many counts, or a class for expanded clones, and some rows have none.

d_gene	len	abundance	v_gene	j_gene	CDR3aa	CDR3nt
TRBD1	15	-	TRBV11-2	TRBJ1-5	CASSLGQDSNQPQHF	TGTGCCAGCAGCCTCGGACAGGATAGCAATCAGCCCCAGCATTTT
TRBD1	16	-	TRBV5-5	TRBJ2-7	CASSLGWATGVEEQYF	TGTGCCAGCAGCTTGGGTTGGGCCACAGGGGTGGAGGAGCAGTACTTC
TRBD2	16	-	TRBV7-6	TRBJ2-7	CASSPLAGGSSYEQYF	TGTGCCAGCAGCCCCCTAGCGGGAGGGAGCTCCTACGAGCAGTACTTC
-	15	-	TRBV19	TRBJ1-3	CASSMAANSGNTIYF	TGTGCCAGTAGTATGGCGGCAAACTCTGGAAACACCATATATTTT
TRBD2	15	-	TRBV4-1	TRBJ2-1	CASRQLAGPYNEQFF	TGCGCCAGCAGACAACTAGCGGGACCCTACAATGAGCAGTTCTTC
-	15	-	TRBV10-3	TRBJ1-1	CAISESGGASPEAFF	TGTGCCATCAGTGAGTCGGGAGGGGCGTCCCCTGAAGCTTTCTTT
TRBD1	16	few	TRBV7-9	TRBJ1-2	CASSLAGGQKRYGYTF	TGTGCCAGCAGCTTAGCGGGGGGACAGAAACGCTATGGCTACACCTTC
TRBD1	15	-	TRBV7-3	TRBJ1-2	CASSPTGTGAYGYTF	TGTGCCAGCAGCCCGACCGGGACAGGGGCCTATGGCTACACCTTC
-	11	-	TRBV20-1	TRBJ1-2	CSARAPYGYTF	TGCAGTGCCAGGGCCCCATATGGCTACACCTTC
-	16	-	TRBV19	TRBJ1-3	CATQGVGTYSGNTIYF	TGTGCCACCCAAGGCGTGGGGACTTACTCTGGAAACACCATATATTTT
-	14	-	TRBV5-1	TRBJ1-1	CASRAGTLNTEAFF	TGCGCCAGCCGAGCCGGGACACTGAACACTGAAGCTTTCTTT
TRBD2	14	-	TRBV29-1	TRBJ2-5	CSVVLAGGGETQYF	TGCAGCGTTGTACTCGCGGGAGGAGGGGAGACCCAGTACTTC
TRBD1	14	-	TRBV7-9	TRBJ1-5	CASSEDRGHQPQHF	TGTGCCAGCAGCGAAGACAGGGGGCACCAGCCCCAGCATTTT
TRBD1	15	-	TRBV7-6	TRBJ2-2	CASSLWQGATGELFF	TGTGCCAGCAGCTTATGGCAGGGGGCCACCGGGGAGCTGTTTTTT
TRBD1	15	-	TRBV19	TRBJ1-5	CASSPLQGATQPQHF	TGTGCCAGTAGTCCCCTACAGGGGGCGACTCAGCCCCAGCATTTT
TRBD2	15	-	TRBV10-3	TRBJ2-1	CAINGLAGLGGEQFF	TGTGCCATCAACGGACTAGCGGGCCTGGGGGGTGAGCAGTTCTTC
-	14	-	TRBV6-1	TRBJ2-7	CASTGENGPYEQYF	TGTGCCAGCACCGGGGAAAACGGGCCCTACGAGCAGTACTTC
-	13	once	TRBV29-1	TRBJ1-2	CSVEISRDYGYTF	TGCAGCGTTGAAATCTCCAGGGACTATGGCTACACCTTC
TRBD1	14	-	TRBV9	TRBJ1-2	CASSPGQGGYGYTF	TGTGCCAGCAGCCCGGGACAGGGAGGATATGGCTACACCTTC
-	12	-	TRBV2	TRBJ1-2	CASSDIGNGYTF	TGTGCCAGCAGTGATATCGGGAATGGCTACACCTTC
-	15	-	TRBV10-3	TRBJ2-7	CAISESRGPRDEQYF	TGTGCCATCAGTGAGTCGAGAGGGCCGAGGGACGAGCAGTACTTC
-	14	-	TRBV6-1	TRBJ2-1	CASSSLALASEQFF	TGTGCCAGCAGTAGTCTAGCGCTCGCAAGCGAGCAGTTCTTC
TRBD1	12	-	TRBV28	TRBJ2-7	CASRTGGSRLDF	TGTGCCAGCAGGACAGGGGGGTCACGTTTGGACTTC
-	15	-	TRBV28	TRBJ2-5	CASSLLRTPQETQYF	TGTGCCAGCAGCCTACTTAGGACTCCCCAAGAGACCCAGTACTTC
TRBD2	15	-	TRBV5-4	TRBJ2-2	CASTSGLETTGELFF	TGTGCCAGCACCTCGGGACTAGAGACGACCGGGGAGCTGTTTTTT
-	16	-	TRBV5-8	TRBJ2-2	CASGIKGVTGAGELFF	TGTGCCAGCGGCATAAAGGGGGTCACCGGAGCCGGGGAGCTGTTTTTT
TRBD1	15	-	TRBV2	TRBJ2-2	CASKKDRGLSGELFF	TGTGCCAGCAAGAAGGACAGGGGGCTCTCCGGGGAGCTGTTTTTT
TRBD1	13	-	TRBV29-1	TRBJ1-1	CSVSTGGDTEAFF	TGCAGCGTTTCTACAGGGGGTGACACTGAAGCTTTCTTT
-	15	-	TRBV5-1	TRBJ2-5	CASSPQASPGETQYF	TGCGCCAGCAGCCCACAGGCGAGCCCAGGAGAGACCCAGTACTTC
-	14	-	TRBV28	TRBJ1-1	CASSFFGSGTEAFF	TGTGCCAGCAGTTTTTTCGGCTCGGGGACTGAAGCTTTCTTT
TRBD1	15	-	TRBV5-1	TRBJ2-7	CASSLIGTGGYEQYF	TGCGCCAGCAGCTTAATCGGGACAGGGGGCTACGAGCAGTACTTC
TRBD1	15	-	TRBV19	TRBJ2-3	CASSYWDSRTDTQYF	TGTGCCAGTAGCTACTGGGACAGCCGCACAGATACGCAGTATTTT
TRBD1	15	-	TRBV30	TRBJ1-2	CAWSVRVTGDYGYTF	TGTGCCTGGAGTGTCCGGGTGACAGGGGATTATGGCTACACCTTC
-	18	-	TRBV5-6	TRBJ2-7	CASSLEAARWTPTYEQYF	TGTGCCAGCAGCTTGGAGGCCGCTCGATGGACACCGACCTACGAGCAGTACTTC
TRBD1	14	-	TRBV2	TRBJ2-7	CASIPIRQGYEQYF	TGTGCCAGCATCCCGATTAGACAGGGCTACGAGCAGTACTTC
TRBD1	14	-	TRBV7-9	TRBJ1-1	CASSVDRDYSEAFF	TGTGCCAGCAGCGTGGACAGGGATTATTCTGAAGCTTTCTTT
-	14	-	TRBV9	TRBJ2-7	CASSPLVGPYEQYF	TGTGCCAGCAGCCCGTTAGTTGGTCCCTACGAGCAGTACTTC
-	15	-	TRBV18	TRBJ1-2	CASSPSDSRFYGYTF	TGTGCCAGCTCACCGTCGGACAGCCGATTCTATGGCTACACCTTC
TRBD1	15	-	TRBV18	TRBJ2-6	CASSDTGAGANVLTF	TGTGCCAGCTCGGATACAGGGGCTGGGGCCAACGTCCTGACTTTC
-	16	-	TRBV28	TRBJ2-7	CASSSLRQPRSYEQYF	TGTGCCAGCAGTTCGTTACGACAGCCTCGCTCCTACGAGCAGTACTTC
-	14	-	TRBV6-5	TRBJ2-5	CASSYGAQGETQYF	TGTGCCAGCAGTTACGGCGCCCAGGGAGAGACCCAGTACTTC
TRBD1	20	-	TRBV6-4	TRBJ1-5	CASSDPRQGTADLGNQPQHF	TGTGCCAGCAGTGACCCACGACAGGGGACTGCTGATTTGGGCAATCAGCCCCAGCATTTT
TRBD2	17	-	TRBV19	TRBJ2-7	CASSPGGTARIRYEQYF	TGTGCCAGTAGTCCGGGGGGGACGGCACGGATCCGTTACGAGCAGTACTTC
TRBD1	13	-	TRBV6-5	TRBJ2-7	CASRGQRNYEQYF	TGTGCCAGCAGGGGACAGAGAAACTACGAGCAGTACTTC
TRBD2	16	-	TRBV4-1	TRBJ2-7	CASSQELAEGTKEQYF	TGCGCCAGCAGCCAAGAACTAGCGGAGGGAACTAAAGAGCAGTACTTC
TRBD2	18	once	TRBV27	TRBJ2-1	CASSLGGDYLRGYNEQFF	TGTGCCAGCAGTTTAGGGGGGGACTACCTACGGGGATACAATGAGCAGTTCTTC
-	18	-	TRBV5-1	TRBJ2-4	CASSPPEAGSIHKNIQYF	TGCGCCAGCAGCCCCCCTGAGGCGGGGTCGATACACAAAAACATTCAGTACTTC
-	14	-	TRBV19	TRBJ1-1	CASSDRGSFYEAFF	TGTGCCAGTAGTGACCGCGGGTCATTCTATGAAGCTTTCTTT
-	15	-	TRBV5-1	TRBJ1-1	CASSEPTVMNTEAFF	TGCGCCAGCAGCGAGCCTACAGTAATGAACACTGAAGCTTTCTTT
TRBD2	17	-	TRBV27	TRBJ2-1	CASSSRLAGGSYNEQFF	TGTGCCAGCAGTTCACGACTAGCGGGAGGCTCCTACAATGAGCAGTTCTTC
TRBD2	17	-	TRBV5-1	TRBJ2-1	CASSWSLTSGTYNEQFF	TGCGCCAGCAGCTGGTCCCTAACTAGCGGGACTTACAATGAGCAGTTCTTC
TRBD1	14	-	TRBV6-5	TRBJ2-7	CASSRAGGSGEQYF	TGTGCCAGCAGTAGAGCAGGGGGTTCGGGGGAGCAGTACTTC